This T cell receptor (beta chain) was obtained from a study of shared clonotypes between healthy human individuals (dated by TCRdb to the early 2020s). For the wider study: A few men and a couple of women, aged 18 to 49 years, made up the cohort. For each donor, three plates each were used for CD4 naive and CD4 memory, two plates were used for CD8 naive, and one plate was used for CD8 memory. The study deeply sequenced blood TCR repertoires of about 5 healthy adults to estimate repertoire size and the extent of clonotype sharing between individuals. Libraries were prepared and TCR repertoires were sequenced by different laboratories using diverse techniques, in order to increase sequencing depth and limit assay-specific biases. Each donor's leukapheresis produced roughly between about 0.9 and 9.5 billion PBMCs.

About this clone itself: Its antigen is currently not known. No much larger clonotype is one base removed from it; base qualities were not supplied.

The donors were healthy, HIV-negative adults who had no recently reported acute infections or vaccinations. All donors were Caucasian adults living in Nashville, Tennessee, USA. CD4+ T cells were enriched through magnetic negative selection, after which naive cells were positively selected on CD45RA and the remaining negative fraction served as the memory subset. Blood was obtained by leukapheresis, after which PBMCs were separated by Ficoll-Histopaque density gradient centrifugation and cryopreserved in liquid nitrogen vapor phase. Purity and quantity of every magnetically sorted T cell population were checked by analytical flow cytometry. Each sorted fraction had its genomic DNA isolated and then quantified by UV absorbance on a Nanodrop 2000c. Points the paper makes about the study in general: Even with the large sequencing depth, rarefaction of the sorted-subset datasets indicated that sequencing was incomplete. Pairwise subsampling led to the expectation that sequencing depth would affect the degree of clonotype sharing among donors. Only blood was sampled, and tissue TCR repertoires likely differ from those in blood. Because the study included a small number of donors, the genetic and exposure-history diversity represented was limited. Compared with non-shared clonotypes, clonotypes shared by all four sorted-subset donors had higher generation probabilities. Naive subsets generally had larger estimated clonotype richness than memory subsets. When a few donors were compared, the shared fraction of clonotypes was about 5.2% for naive CD4, 3.5% to 4% for naive CD8, about 2.5% for memory CD4, and roughly 0.43% for memory CD8.

V is reduced by 3 bases and J by 8 bases, leaving a spacing of 20 bases between them. From a lookup of the germline V gene, CDR1 and CDR2 are SGHTA and FQGTGA. The CDR3 starts with the cysteine, ends with the phenylalanine, and has 16 residues. The read is trimmed to its CDR3 DNA, 48 bases read in frame from base 1. Using the deep immunoSEQ assay, TCR CDR3 regions were amplified from genomic DNA by multiplex PCR. Genomic DNA extracted from each cell subset was distributed evenly over all wells of several immunoSEQ 96-well plates, and each plate served as one replicate. For sorted subsets, 150 to 200 ng genomic DNA, equal to 30,000 to 35,000 T cell genomes, was loaded into each replicate PCR. The purified libraries were quantified using a Qubit 3.0 fluorometer, sized with a Bioanalyzer 2100, and then quantified again using the KAPA Library Quantification kit. Each immunoSEQ 96-well plate was sequenced on its own single-read 150-cycle Illumina NextSeq 550 flow cell. The study's processing was this. Because the immunoSEQ output included only junctional sequences and no quality scores, the filtering could not be the same as the filtering used for full-length reads. Sequences were annotated with PyIR, a Python wrapper for IgBLAST v1.9, and V/J genes and CDR3 were assigned using IMGT germline references. Reads with weak V/J assignments (E-value above 1e-6), missing CDR3, stop codons, out-of-frame junctions, or ambiguous translated residues were removed. V3J clonotypes were defined as sequences sharing an identical inferred V gene, J gene, and CDR3 amino acid sequence. Percentage overlap between repertoires was computed as shared unique clonotypes divided by the size of the smaller repertoire. Repertoire richness was assessed with RTK rarefaction, the Chao1 estimator, and Recon v2.1 estimates of unobserved clonotypes. Generation probabilities for all TCRbeta clonotypes obtained by the gDNA method from a handful of donors were computed using OLGA. As stored in TCRdb, this immuneACCESS dataset retains in-frame rearrangements with V and J assigned. A fraction of the clones does not appear; measured against another copy, unresolved V genes explain less than half of the discrepancy, and the remainder lacks a known reason. Clone size and V and J calls were adopted from that table, with D and trimming inferred from the DNA. Recorded for this sample are 1,400,000 or so clones; approximately 98.5% of them occurred a single time. The ten largest clones add up to approximately 0.4% of the sample.

This TCR derives from a man in his thirties or forties in good health. The sequencing input was naive CD4+ T cells sorted from blood. This specimen's cell subset or site label, per the study, means: CD45RA+ positively selected. Recombination linked TRBV7-3 to TRBJ2-1, with TRBD2 tentatively as D gene (5 bases match). The DNA sequence is as follows: TGTGCCAGCAGCTTTGTTGGTGCGTCTAGCTCCGATGAGCAGTTCTTC. Translated, this is CASSFVGASSSDEQFF.